The source of this T cell receptor beta chain is a study of shared clonotypes between healthy human individuals. Study as a whole: Researchers assigned three CD4 naive, three CD4 memory, two CD8 naive and one CD8 memory plate to each donor.

The method was immunoSEQ multiplex PCR; TCRdb's version includes in-frame clones alone and lacks a portion of them. The sample holds 1.5 million to 2.5 million clones, about 95% seen once. The CDR3 runs to 14 residues. Unmatched junction bases numbered 0, after V lost 3 bases and J lost 4 bases. Germline V gives CDR1 LNHDA, CDR2 SQIVND (reference sequence). Terminally differentiated effector memory CD45RA+ cells were excluded from the naive CD8 cells, which were CD45RO-negative and positively selected for CCR7. The specimen sequenced was naive CD8+ T cells sorted from blood. J is TRBJ2-2 and V is TRBV19, with 9 bases aligning to TRBD1. This receptor was taken from a man aged 18 to 29 in good health. Here the CDR3 DNA reads TGTGCCAGTAGTATGACAGGGGGCACCGGGGAGCTGTTTTTT. This gives the protein CASSMTGGTGELFF.